These 16 T cell receptor beta chains share one sample of origin, sequenced in a study of blood T cell repertoires in COVID-19. Clones were sequenced by immunoSEQ multiplex PCR, and TCRdb holds only the in-frame ones, with some missing. The sample consists of some 110,000 clones, about three quarters of them appearing once. Source material: peripheral blood. All receptors come from a man aged 80 or over with COVID-19, enrolled during active disease.

CDR3 amino acids: CASSPHRVYEQYF. CDR3 bases: TGTGCCAGCAGTCCTCACAGGGTCTACGAGCAGTACTTC. The rearrangement uses TRBV28 and TRBJ2-7; D is possibly TRBD1 (6 bases). Germline V gene sequence: CDR1 MDHEN, CDR2 SYDVKM. The CDR3 length is 13 residues. Between the trimmed V and J ends, which lost 5 bases and 3 bases, there was a span of 11 bases.

Written as DNA, the CDR3 is TGTGCCAGCAGCTTAGGACTACTAAGCTCCTACGAGCAGTACTTC. Its translation: CASSLGLLSSYEQYF. The J gene is TRBJ2-7, the V gene TRBV7-2; TRBD2 is a possible D gene (5 bases). The germline gives CDR1 SGHTA, CDR2 FQGNSA. CDR3 length: 15 amino acids. The ends were cut back, 1 base at V and 0 bases at J, with 10 bases in the middle.

The chain recombines TRBV6-5 with TRBJ2-3; TRBD2 aligns across 12 bases. The CDR3 has 15 amino acids. V shed 6 bases, J shed 6 bases, and the junction held 7 bases outside the gene matches. Germline V gives CDR1 MNHEY, CDR2 SVGAGI. The CDR3 here is CASRRTSGRLDTQYF. The CDR3 nucleotides read TGTGCCAGCAGACGCACTAGCGGGAGGCTGGATACGCAGTATTTT.

The chain has TRBV7-9 and TRBJ2-1; 10 nucleotides align to TRBD2. The CDR3 totals 15 residues. Losses at the gene ends were 1 base for V and 8 bases for J; bases not matched to a gene: 5. Germline assignment: CDR1 SEHNR and CDR2 FQNEAQ (reference sequence). CDR3: CASSLVGLASHEQFF. DNA of the CDR3: TGTGCCAGCAGCTTAGTGGGACTAGCGTCCCATGAGCAGTTCTTC.

This clone was found once. The rearrangement links TRBV9 to TRBJ2-1, with TRBD2 as a possible D gene (5 bases). Between the trimmed V and J ends, which lost 0 bases and 6 bases, there was a span of 10 bases. This CDR3 is 14 amino acids long. CDR1 and CDR2 (germline): SGDLS, YYNGEE. CDR3 region: CASSVAQRVNEQFF. The CDR3 bases are TGTGCCAGCAGCGTAGCTCAGAGGGTCAATGAGCAGTTCTTC.

The V and J genes are TRBV5-1 and TRBJ1-6, with a possible D match to TRBD1 (6 bases). The CDR3 runs 15 residues. Germline lookup yields CDR1 SGHRS and CDR2 YFSETQ. Trimming stripped 0 bases from V and 7 bases from J, with 11 bases between. The CDR3 coding sequence is TGCGCCAGCAGCTTGGTGGGGACAACAAATTCACCCCTCCACTTT. Translated, it gives CASSLVGTTNSPLHF. Filled out from reference TRBV5-1 and TRBJ1-6, the complete variable domain reads KAGVTQTPRYLIKTRGQQVTLSCSPISGHRSVSWYQQTPGQGLQFLFEYFSETQRNKGNFPGRFSGRQFSNSRSEMNVSTLELGDSALYLCASSLVGTTNSPLHFGNGTRLTVT.

This clone was observed a handful of times. J is TRBJ1-4 and V is TRBV7-8; 7 bases agree with TRBD1. Germline V gene data show CDR1 as SGHVS and CDR2 as FQNEAQ. V lost 0 bases to trimming and J lost 7 bases; unmatched junction nucleotides: 17. This CDR3 comprises 19 residues. The CDR3 region is CASSLARRGLTVWREKLFF. The CDR3 nucleotides read TGTGCCAGCAGCTTAGCCCGAAGGGGGCTCACGGTGTGGCGTGAAAAACTGTTTTTT.

V gene TRBV4-1 combines with J gene TRBJ2-1, with TRBD2 identical over 14 bases. With V trimmed by 4 bases and J by 5 bases, 4 bases remained unmatched. Germline V gives CDR1 MGHRA, CDR2 YSYEKL. CDR3 size: 16 residues. CDR3: CASSRSTSGGDNEQFF. CDR3 sequence (DNA): TGCGCCAGCAGCCGATCGACTAGCGGGGGGGACAATGAGCAGTTCTTC.

The chain is built from TRBV5-1 and TRBJ2-7, with 14 bases matching TRBD2. CDR1 and CDR2 from the germline V gene are SGHRS and YFSETQ. V trimming: 2 bases; J trimming: 4 bases; junction bases outside the gene matches: 11. The CDR3 has 18 amino acids. The CDR3 here is CASSFWPGTSGSMYEQYF. The CDR3 region has the DNA TGCGCCAGCAGCTTTTGGCCCGGGACTAGCGGGAGTATGTACGAGCAGTACTTC.

The CDR3 spells CSVGTGTNSPLHF. CDR3 coding DNA: TGCAGCGTCGGGACAGGGACTAATTCACCCCTCCACTTT. The chain uses TRBV29-1 and TRBJ1-6; 9 positions match TRBD1. CDR1 and CDR2 from the germline V gene are SQVTM and ANQGSEA. Unmatched junction bases numbered 3, after V lost 6 bases and J lost 6 bases. CDR3 length: 13 residues.

The chain recombines TRBV2 with TRBJ2-7; 9 bases align to TRBD2. The CDR3 has 16 amino acids. V lost 3 bases, J lost 2 bases, and 8 bases stayed unmatched. Germline assignment: CDR1 SNHLY and CDR2 FYNNEI. CDR3 nucleotides: TGTGCCAGCAGTGATCTGAGAGCGGGAGGTCCCTACGAGCAGTACTTC. Translation: CASSDLRAGGPYEQYF. Full variable domain (rest looked up from reference TRBV2 and TRBJ2-7): EPEVTQTPSHQVTQMGQEVILRCVPISNHLYFYWYRQILGQKVEFLVSFYNNEISEKSEIFDDQFSVERPDGSNFTLKIRSTKLEDSAMYFCASSDLRAGGPYEQYFGPGTRLTVT.

The J gene is TRBJ2-7, the V gene TRBV28; 12 nucleotides match TRBD2. After removal of 2 bases from V and 4 bases from J, the junction contained 3 bases not matched to a gene. The CDR3 length is 15 residues. Germline V gives CDR1 MDHEN, CDR2 SYDVKM. CDR3 sequence: CASSLRTSGKYEQYF. CDR3 coding DNA: TGTGCCAGCAGTTTAAGGACTAGCGGGAAATACGAGCAGTACTTC.

This chain uses TRBV4-1 with TRBJ1-5; D unclear. V lost 1 base to trimming and J lost 2 bases, with 12 bases between them. The CDR3 has 16 amino acids. Germline CDR1 is MGHRA and CDR2 is YSYEKL. CDR3: CASSQGGRGGNQPQHF. In DNA form, the CDR3 reads TGCGCCAGCAGCCAAGGAGGGAGAGGCGGCAATCAGCCCCAGCATTTT.

The chain combines TRBV28 with TRBJ1-4; weak D call: TRBD1 (6 bases). The germline gives CDR1 MDHEN, CDR2 SYDVKM. Deletions cut 0 bases from V and 6 bases from J, with 17 bases between. CDR3 length: 17 amino acids. CDR3 DNA: TGTGCCAGCAGTTTATGGGCACAGGGATTAGGTGATGAAAAACTGTTTTTT. This gives the protein CASSLWAQGLGDEKLFF.

This clone has only a few counts. This chain uses TRBV6-6 with TRBJ2-2; no firm D call. Germline V CDR1 and CDR2: MNHNY, SVGAGI (reference sequence). V gave up 7 bases and J gave up 3 bases, with 12 bases separating them. The CDR3 covers 14 residues. The CDR3 is CASTSRTDTGELFF. CDR3 bases: TGTGCCAGCACGTCCCGTACTGACACCGGGGAGCTGTTTTTT.

V is TRBV10-2 and J is TRBJ2-2; a weak D match, TRBD2 (5 bases). Germline loops: CDR1 WSHSY, CDR2 SAAADI. Trimming removed 8 bases at V and 2 bases at J, with 12 bases between. The CDR3 length is 14 residues. In DNA, the CDR3 is TGCGCCAGCGCCCGGGGAACCAACACCGGGGAGCTGTTTTTT. Its protein is CASARGTNTGELFF.